This T cell receptor beta chain was profiled in a study of T cell responses to AZD1222 COVID-19 vaccine. Findings and caveats of the study: Females outnumbered males among donors, who were mostly white British; clonal diversity was possibly underestimated. Only after the peak T cell response were repertoires sampled. Dominant at 160-218 and 743-854, vaccine-associated CD4 TCRs also spanned spike. At study baseline, merely a handful of AZD1222 recipients were seropositive.

Comment on this clone: Its antigen is currently unknown.

Germline CDR1 reads SGHTA; CDR2 reads FQGNSA. The CDR3 contains 13 residues. V was pared by 6 bases and J by 6 bases, with 11 bases between. Only in-frame clones appear in the TCRdb table, and some are missing; sequencing was by immunoSEQ multiplex PCR. The sample consists of over 100,000 clones, about 89% of them appearing once. The sequence was collected from an adult who received the MenACWY meningococcal vaccine as a control. This chain connects TRBV7-2 to TRBJ2-2; D is possibly TRBD2 (6 bases). The sample here was peripheral blood, taken 28 days after the second dose of the MenACWY control vaccine. The CDR3 is CASRGLGPGELFF. In DNA form, the CDR3 reads TGTGCCAGCAGGGGACTCGGGCCCGGGGAGCTGTTTTTT.